These 27 T cell receptor beta chains were sequenced from one sample in a study of blood T cell repertoires in COVID-19. Clones were read by immunoSEQ multiplex PCR, and TCRdb kept only the in-frame ones, dropping some. Altogether tens of thousands of clones are present, 88% being singletons, with the ten largest covering 25% to 35%. Sequenced input: peripheral blood. These receptor sequences come from a man aged 50 or older with acute or convalescent COVID-19.

V is TRBV19 and J is TRBJ2-5; 8 nucleotides align to TRBD1. This CDR3 has 13 amino acids. Germline CDR1 is LNHDA and CDR2 is SQIVND (reference sequence). With V trimmed by 4 bases and J by 6 bases, 4 bases remained unmatched. The CDR3 DNA is TGTGCCAGTAGTAGGGACAGGAGGCAGACCCAGTACTTC. Protein: CASSRDRRQTQYF. The full variable domain, with the rest looked up from reference TRBV19 and TRBJ2-5, is DGGITQSPKYLFRKEGQNVTLSCEQNLNHDAMYWYRQDPGQGLRLIYYSQIVNDFQKGDIAEGYSVSREKKESFPLTVTSAQKNPTAFYLCASSRDRRQTQYFGPGTRLLVL.

V is TRBV18 and J is TRBJ1-2; TRBD1 is a possible D gene (6 bases). Germline V gene lookup returns CDR1 KGHSH and CDR2 LQKENI. The CDR3 loop spans 13 amino acids. Trimming left V 1 base short and J 7 bases short, with 10 bases between. As DNA, the CDR3 is TGTGCCAGCTCACCACAACGACAGGCTGGCTACACCTTC. Encoded protein: CASSPQRQAGYTF.

Written as DNA, the CDR3 is TGTGCCAGCAGCTTGGGGACGGGACAGAACTACGAGCAGTACTTC. Residues: CASSLGTGQNYEQYF. V usage is TRBV5-4 and J usage is TRBJ2-7; 7 nucleotides match TRBD1. The CDR3 is 15 residues long. V lost 0 bases to trimming and J lost 3 bases; unmatched junction nucleotides: 6. Germline V CDR1 and CDR2: SGHNT, YYREEE (reference sequence). Full variable domain (outside the CDR3, taken from reference TRBV5-4 and TRBJ2-7): ETGVTQSPTHLIKTRGQQVTLRCSSQSGHNTVSWYQQALGQGPQFIFQYYREEENGRGNFPPRFSGLQFPNYSSELNVNALELDDSALYLCASSLGTGQNYEQYFGPGTRLTVT.

This chain's CDR3 is CASSQGAQGNQPQHF. The CDR3 nucleotides read TGTGCCAGCAGCCAAGGGGCTCAAGGCAATCAGCCCCAGCATTTT. V is TRBV3-1 (or the pseudogene TRBV3-2) and J is TRBJ1-5; the D is unclear. V lost 1 base, J lost 2 bases, and 9 bases lay in between. CDR1 LGHDT and CDR2 YNNKEL come from the germline V gene (reference sequence). This CDR3 has 15 residues.

The chain couples TRBV5-1 to TRBJ2-7; perhaps TRBD2 as D (6 bases). The CDR3 extends over 13 amino acids. With 4 bases removed from V and 7 bases from J, the gap between germline ends came to 15 bases. Germline CDR1 SGHRS, CDR2 YFSETQ. Written as DNA, the CDR3 is TGCGCCAGCAGCCCGGTCGGGGCGGGAGAGCAGTACTTC. It is translated as CASSPVGAGEQYF.

This clone was seen only a few times. V is TRBV7-2 and J is TRBJ1-5; D is uncertain. This CDR3 has 15 residues. With 2 bases removed from V and 3 bases from J, the gap between germline ends came to 11 bases. Germline-derived CDR1 and CDR2 are SGHTA and FQGNSA. The CDR3: CASSLWAAVNQPQHF. DNA of the CDR3: TGTGCCAGCAGCTTATGGGCAGCGGTCAATCAGCCCCAGCATTTT.

The chain couples TRBV7-2 to TRBJ2-3; no definite D call. The CDR3 is 13 residues long. Germline loops: CDR1 SGHTA, CDR2 FQGNSA. V lost 10 bases and J 4 bases, leaving 15 bases between the germline ends. In DNA, the CDR3 is TGTGCCACCCGAGGCCCCGGCCCAGATACGCAGTATTTT. Amino acid sequence: CATRGPGPDTQYF.

The rearrangement joins TRBV19 to TRBJ2-7; 8 bases map to TRBD1. This CDR3 region has 13 residues. Germline V gene data show CDR1 as LNHDA and CDR2 as SQIVND (reference sequence). V was clipped by 6 bases and J by 2 bases; unmatched bases: 3. CDR3 region: CASRVTGAYEQYF. The CDR3 DNA follows: TGTGCCAGTAGGGTGACAGGGGCCTACGAGCAGTACTTC.

The V call is TRBV12-3 or TRBV12-4, the J call TRBJ2-1; D may be TRBD1 (6 bases). V gave up 6 bases and J gave up 5 bases, with 11 bases separating them. This CDR3 spans 13 amino acids. The CDR3 coding sequence is TGTGCCAGCAGACTAGGACAGCACAATGAGCAGTTCTTC. Residues: CASRLGQHNEQFF.

The gene calls are TRBV9 and TRBJ1-2; the D is unclear. The CDR3 consists of 14 residues. The V and J ends lost 0 bases and 1 base respectively, with 7 bases between them. Germline loops: CDR1 SGDLS, CDR2 YYNGEE. The CDR3 sequence: CASSVAGNNYGYTF. In DNA form, the CDR3 reads TGTGCCAGCAGCGTAGCAGGCAATAACTATGGCTACACCTTC.

This rearrangement joins TRBV6-1 to TRBJ2-7; D call uncertain. CDR1 and CDR2 from the germline V gene are MNHNS and SASEGT. Trimming left V 3 bases short and J 1 base short, with 7 bases between. The CDR3 totals 13 residues. Here the CDR3 reads CASSDPNSYEQYF. The CDR3 nucleotides are TGTGCCAGCAGTGACCCCAATTCCTACGAGCAGTACTTC.

The gene calls are TRBV5-4 and TRBJ2-5; 8 bases line up with TRBD1. CDR1 is SGHNT, CDR2 YYREEE, per germline (reference sequence). Trimming took 2 bases from V and 4 from J; bases not matched to a gene: 7. CDR3 size: 15 residues. CDR3 amino acids: CASSLITGGLETQYF. Written as DNA, the CDR3 is TGTGCCAGCAGCTTAATTACAGGGGGATTAGAGACCCAGTACTTC. Complete variable domain (other parts from reference TRBV5-4 and TRBJ2-5): ETGVTQSPTHLIKTRGQQVTLRCSSQSGHNTVSWYQQALGQGPQFIFQYYREEENGRGNFPPRFSGLQFPNYSSELNVNALELDDSALYLCASSLITGGLETQYFGPGTRLLVL.

The chain recombines TRBV7-8 with TRBJ2-2, with D unresolved. V dropped 1 base and J dropped 7 bases, with 16 bases sitting between them. The CDR3 extends over 16 amino acids. Germline V gene data show CDR1 as SGHVS and CDR2 as FQNEAQ. CDR3 loop: CASSLVLGNGIGELFF. CDR3 in DNA: TGTGCCAGCAGCTTAGTTCTAGGAAACGGAATCGGGGAGCTGTTTTTT.

V is TRBV5-1 and J is TRBJ2-5; tentative D call: TRBD1 (6 bases). This CDR3 is built from 15 residues. Germline V gives CDR1 SGHRS, CDR2 YFSETQ. Trimming took 4 bases from V and 5 from J, leaving 18 bases between them. Written as DNA, the CDR3 is TGCGCCAGCAGCCAGATGACAGGTTTTTCGGAGACCCAGTACTTC. Translating gives CASSQMTGFSETQYF.

The gene calls are TRBV12-3 or TRBV12-4 and TRBJ2-1; the D is unclear. CDR3 length equals 13 residues. With 3 bases removed from V and 8 bases from J, the gap between germline ends came to 11 bases. The CDR3 sequence is CASSFSWADEQFF. In nucleotides, the CDR3 is TGTGCCAGCAGTTTTAGTTGGGCCGATGAGCAGTTCTTC.

The V call is TRBV20-1, the J call TRBJ2-1; 7 bases are a match to TRBD1. The CDR3 contains 17 residues. The V gene end was trimmed by 3 bases and the J gene end by 2 bases; junction bases not matched to a gene: 13. Germline-derived CDR1 and CDR2 are DFQATT and SNEGSKA (reference sequence). Here the CDR3 reads CSASDQPGTVAYNEQFF. In DNA form, the CDR3 reads TGCAGTGCTAGTGACCAGCCCGGGACAGTGGCCTACAATGAGCAGTTCTTC.

The chain recombines TRBV30 with TRBJ2-3, with 7 positions matching TRBD1. The CDR3 totals 14 residues. CDR1 and CDR2 (germline): GTSNPN, SVGIG (reference sequence). The V gene end was trimmed by 4 bases and the J gene end by 8 bases; junction bases not matched to a gene: 12. CDR3 loop: CAWNGQGERGTQYF. CDR3 sequence (DNA): TGTGCCTGGAATGGGCAGGGGGAGAGGGGTACGCAGTATTTT.

The V gene is TRBV24-1, the J gene TRBJ2-3; 13 bases are a match to TRBD2. V dropped 7 bases and J dropped 5; count of bases not matched to a gene: 8. The germline gives CDR1 KGHDR, CDR2 SFDVKD. CDR3 length: 16 amino acids. CDR3 in DNA: TGTGCCACCAGCAGAACTAGCGGGGGGGCGGTAGATACGCAGTATTTT. This codes for CATSRTSGGAVDTQYF.

Only a few counts were recorded for this clone. The chain has TRBV6-5 and TRBJ2-6, with D unclear. CDR1 is MNHEY and CDR2 is SVGAGI in the germline V gene. V shed 0 bases and J shed 0 bases, with 6 bases lying between them. The CDR3 contains 16 residues. The CDR3 here is CASSYSRSSGANVLTF. The CDR3, as DNA: TGTGCCAGCAGTTACTCTAGGAGCTCTGGGGCCAACGTCCTGACTTTC.

The genes are TRBV2 and TRBJ1-1; possible D gene TRBD1, 6 bases. Germline V gene lookup returns CDR1 SNHLY and CDR2 FYNNEI. The germline V and J ends were trimmed by 6 bases and 0 bases, with 11 bases remaining between them. The CDR3 length is 14 residues. CDR3 coding DNA: TGTGCCAGCAGCTGGACAGATATGAACACTGAAGCTTTCTTT. Its translation is CASSWTDMNTEAFF.

The J gene is TRBJ2-3, the V gene TRBV6-1; 12 bases match TRBD1. The CDR3 is made up of 15 amino acids. The V gene's germline CDR1 is MNHNS and CDR2 SASEGT. Trimming at V came to 3 bases and at J to 4 bases, leaving 2 bases not matched to a gene. CDR3 DNA: TGTGCCAGCAGTGAGGGGACAGGGGGCGCAGATACGCAGTATTTT. This translates into CASSEGTGGADTQYF.

The rearrangement joins TRBV7-9 to TRBJ2-2; D possibly corresponds to TRBD2 (6 bases). Trimming removed 5 bases at V and 6 bases at J, with 10 bases between. Looked up from germline, CDR1 is SEHNR and CDR2 is FQNEAQ (reference sequence). CDR3 length: 13 residues. CDR3 amino acids: CASSPTRAGELFF. CDR3 coding DNA: TGTGCCAGCAGCCCGACTAGAGCCGGGGAGCTGTTTTTT.

The chain employs TRBV6-5 and TRBJ2-7; weak D call: TRBD1 (6 bases). Deletions cut 4 bases from V and 2 bases from J, with 9 bases between. The V gene's germline CDR1 is MNHEY and CDR2 SVGAGI. CDR3 length: 13 residues. CDR3 sequence: CASSSRTAYEQYF. Here the CDR3 DNA reads TGTGCCAGCAGTTCTCGGACAGCCTACGAGCAGTACTTC.

The sample holds one count of this clone. The chain links TRBV11-2 to TRBJ1-3; TRBD1 aligns across 9 bases. Germline CDR1 reads SGHAT; CDR2 reads FQNNGV. Trimming took 9 bases from V and 4 from J; bases not matched to a gene: 10. The CDR3 has 15 residues. In DNA, the CDR3 is TGTGCCAGTACCACGACAGGGGGTATCGGAAACACCATATATTTT. It specifies CASTTTGGIGNTIYF.

The chain joins TRBV20-1 to TRBJ1-5, with a tentative D call TRBD1 (5 bases). Germline assignment: CDR1 DFQATT and CDR2 SNEGSKA (reference sequence). The V end lost 3 bases, the J end lost 1 base, and 10 bases lay between the germline ends. The CDR3 totals 14 residues. Written as DNA, the CDR3 is TGCAGTGCTAGTCCGGACACAAGCAATCAGCCCCAGCATTTT. This codes for CSASPDTSNQPQHF.

The chain combines TRBV5-1 with TRBJ2-1; no clear D. Germline CDR1 is SGHRS and CDR2 is YFSETQ. V was trimmed by 0 bases and J by 9 bases, leaving 13 bases between them. This CDR3 comprises 14 residues. CDR3 amino acids: CASSLGDRKREQFF. CDR3 sequence (DNA): TGCGCCAGCAGCTTGGGCGATCGCAAGCGTGAGCAGTTCTTC. The entire variable domain, with the rest obtained from reference TRBV5-1 and TRBJ2-1, is as follows: KAGVTQTPRYLIKTRGQQVTLSCSPISGHRSVSWYQQTPGQGLQFLFEYFSETQRNKGNFPGRFSGRQFSNSRSEMNVSTLELGDSALYLCASSLGDRKREQFFGPGTRLTVL.

This clone has a single count. The V gene is TRBV5-1, the J gene TRBJ1-1; D remains unclear. Trimming stripped 0 bases from V and 4 bases from J, with 10 bases between. The CDR3 is 14 amino acids. The germline V gene has CDR1 SGHRS and CDR2 YFSETQ. The CDR3 is CASSLGARGTEAFF. The CDR3 DNA reads TGCGCCAGCAGCTTGGGGGCACGGGGCACTGAAGCTTTCTTT.